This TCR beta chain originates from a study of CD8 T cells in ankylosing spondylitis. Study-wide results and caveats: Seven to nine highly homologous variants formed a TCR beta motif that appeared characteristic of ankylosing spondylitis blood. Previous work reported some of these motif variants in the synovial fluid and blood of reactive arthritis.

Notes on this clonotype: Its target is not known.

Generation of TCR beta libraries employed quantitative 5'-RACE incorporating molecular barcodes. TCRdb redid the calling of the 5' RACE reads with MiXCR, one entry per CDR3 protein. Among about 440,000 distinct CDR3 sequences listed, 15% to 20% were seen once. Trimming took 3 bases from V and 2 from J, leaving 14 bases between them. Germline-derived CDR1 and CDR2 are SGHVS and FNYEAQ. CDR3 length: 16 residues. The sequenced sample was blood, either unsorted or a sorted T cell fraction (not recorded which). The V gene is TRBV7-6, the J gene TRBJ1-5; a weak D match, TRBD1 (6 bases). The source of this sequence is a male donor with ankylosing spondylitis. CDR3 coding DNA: TGTGCCAGCAGCTTCCGGACGGAGGGGGGCAATCAGCCCCAGCATTTT. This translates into CASSFRTEGGNQPQHF.